Each of the 24 T cell receptor beta chains below was sequenced from the same sample in a study of T-cell memory formation after mild COVID-19. TCRdb called the 5' RACE reads again in MiXCR, with one record for every CDR3 protein. The sample yields approximately 190,000 distinct CDR3 sequences, 15% to 20% seen once. Sequencing was done on a sample of PBMCs or a T cell subset sorted from them (not recorded which). The source is an adult woman who had mild COVID-19 (a few samples of this study predate the infection). Cell type and time point are not known.

The rearrangement joins TRBV5-1 to TRBJ2-3; 9 bases agree with TRBD2. The CDR3 contains 17 residues. V shed 0 bases and J 4 bases; nucleotides not matched to a gene: 9. CDR1 is SGHRS, CDR2 YFSETQ, per germline. The DNA for the CDR3 is TGCGCCAGCAGCTTGGCCGGGGGACTAGCCCGGGCAGATACGCAGTATTTT. This translates into CASSLAGGLARADTQYF.

This clonotype was observed a few times. CDR3 residues: CASSQPLRGPYEQYF. Written as DNA, the CDR3 is TGTGCCAGCAGCCAACCGCTCAGGGGCCCCTACGAGCAGTACTTC. The chain carries TRBV16 and TRBJ2-7; D is possibly TRBD1 (6 bases). V lost 2 bases, J lost 2 bases, and 13 bases lay in between. Germline V gene lookup returns CDR1 KGHSY and CDR2 FQNENV. The CDR3 consists of 15 residues.

The chain uses TRBV11-2 and TRBJ2-3; 8 bases match TRBD2. Trimming removed 6 bases from V and 0 bases from J; junction bases left unmatched: 14. Per the germline V gene, CDR1 is SGHAT and CDR2 is FQNNGV. The CDR3 is made up of 18 amino acids. For the CDR3, the DNA is TGTGCCAGCAGGAACATAGCGGGACCTCTTTCTAGCACAGATACGCAGTATTTT. Protein sequence: CASRNIAGPLSSTDTQYF.

This clonotype was counted a few times. J is TRBJ1-2 and V is TRBV12-3 or TRBV12-4; possible D gene TRBD1, 6 bases. This CDR3 region has 15 residues. V was cut by 3 bases and J by 2 bases, with 13 bases left in between. The CDR3 DNA reads as TGTGCCAGCAGTTTTGGGGGCAGGGTAAACTATGGCTACACCTTC. Translated: CASSFGGRVNYGYTF.

The chain couples TRBV7-3 to TRBJ2-3; D gene uncertain. The CDR3 covers 13 residues. In germline, CDR1 is SGHTA, CDR2 FQGTGA. V was pared by 2 bases and J by 2 bases, with 5 bases between. The CDR3 DNA sequence: TGTGCCAGCAGCTTACTACTCACAGATACGCAGTATTTT. Protein sequence: CASSLLLTDTQYF.

CDR3 amino acids: CAWSTGLSQPQHF. In DNA, the CDR3 is TGTGCCTGGAGTACTGGGCTAAGTCAGCCCCAGCATTTT. V and J are TRBV30 and TRBJ1-5; D unclear. Trimming pared 2 bases from V and 6 bases from J, leaving 11 bases between. The CDR3 extends over 13 amino acids. Germline V gene data show CDR1 as GTSNPN and CDR2 as SVGIG (reference sequence).

In its sample, this clonotype was seen a few times. The chain combines TRBV6-2 or TRBV6-3 with TRBJ1-1; no firm D call. Trimming cost V 4 bases and J 1 base, with 10 bases left between them. This CDR3 has 14 amino acids. Germline CDR1 and CDR2: MNHEY and SVGEGT. The DNA for the CDR3 is TGTGCCAGCAGTTTACTCGAGAGGAACACTGAAGCTTTCTTT. Translated: CASSLLERNTEAFF.

V and J are TRBV9 and TRBJ2-1; 8 bases are a match to TRBD2. Germline V gene sequence: CDR1 SGDLS, CDR2 YYNGEE. This CDR3 contains 14 residues. V lost 2 bases, J lost 6 bases, and 4 bases stayed unmatched. The CDR3 reads CASSVMGTSNEQFF. CDR3 in DNA: TGTGCCAGCAGCGTTATGGGGACTAGCAATGAGCAGTTCTTC.

The V and J genes are TRBV7-2 and TRBJ2-1; D may be TRBD1 (5 bases). Germline CDR1 SGHTA, CDR2 FQGNSA. The CDR3 contains 13 residues. V lost 6 bases, J lost 7 bases, and 13 bases lay in between. The CDR3 sequence: CASSSQTGNEQFF. The CDR3 DNA reads TGTGCCAGCAGTAGTCAAACAGGAAATGAGCAGTTCTTC.

The chain links TRBV14 to TRBJ1-1; a weak D match, TRBD1 (5 bases). CDR1 is SGHDN, CDR2 FVKESK, per germline. CDR3 length: 15 amino acids. Trimming removed 0 bases from V and 6 bases from J, with 14 bases in between. The CDR3 DNA reads TGTGCCAGCAGCCAAGATCCGGCAGGGCGGGCTGAAGCTTTCTTT. It translates to CASSQDPAGRAEAFF.

This chain connects TRBV11-2 to TRBJ1-6; D gene unclear. Trimming cost V 3 bases and J 5 bases, with 11 bases left between them. Germline CDR1 SGHAT, CDR2 FQNNGV. The CDR3 extends over 15 amino acids. CDR3 in DNA: TGTGCCAGCAGCTTCTTATCGTTGAATAATTCACCCCTCCACTTT. It is translated as CASSFLSLNNSPLHF.

This chain links TRBV7-8 with TRBJ2-7; D is ambiguous. V lost 5 bases to trimming and J lost 3 bases, with 14 bases between them. CDR1 and CDR2 from the germline V gene are SGHVS and FQNEAQ. This CDR3 region has 14 residues. The CDR3 protein is CASSPSGWGYEQYF. The CDR3 DNA follows: TGTGCCAGCAGCCCCTCCGGGTGGGGCTACGAGCAGTACTTC. Full variable domain (rest looked up from reference TRBV7-8 and TRBJ2-7): GAGVSQSPRYKVAKRGQDVALRCDPISGHVSLFWYQQALGQGPEFLTYFQNEAQLDKSGLPSDRFFAERPEGSVSTLKIQRTQQEDSAVYLCASSPSGWGYEQYFGPGTRLTVT.

At least ten counts were recorded for this clonotype. The chain has TRBV24-1 and TRBJ2-4, with D maybe TRBD2 (6 bases). There are 17 residues in the CDR3. Germline CDR1 is KGHDR and CDR2 is SFDVKD. V was shortened by 5 bases and J by 4 bases, with 20 bases between the two germline ends. CDR3 loop: CATSGAPKAGVKNIQYF. In DNA, the CDR3 is TGTGCCACCAGTGGTGCCCCGAAAGCGGGTGTTAAAAACATTCAGTACTTC.

This clonotype was counted a few times. The V call is TRBV18, the J call TRBJ2-7; D call uncertain. Deletions cut 2 bases from V and 0 bases from J, with 5 bases between. CDR1 is KGHSH and CDR2 is LQKENI in the germline V gene. The CDR3 spans 13 residues. CDR3 in DNA: TGTGCCAGCTCACCATCCTTCTCCTACGAGCAGTACTTC. Its protein product is CASSPSFSYEQYF.

The chain uses TRBV7-9 and TRBJ1-1, with 7 bases that match TRBD1. The V gene's germline CDR1 is SEHNR and CDR2 FQNEAQ (reference sequence). V lost 3 bases, J lost 7 bases, and 20 bases stayed unmatched. The CDR3 is made up of 18 amino acids. The chain's CDR3 is CASSFRGVRRQGKGEAFF. DNA of the CDR3: TGTGCCAGCAGCTTCAGGGGCGTCAGGCGACAGGGTAAGGGTGAAGCTTTCTTT.

V is TRBV10-3 and J is TRBJ2-3, with D possibly called TRBD1 or TRBD2 (6 bases each). The CDR3 consists of 15 residues. V lost 4 bases, J lost 2 bases, and 13 bases lay in between. Germline CDR1 ENHRY, CDR2 SYGVKD. CDR3 in amino acids: CAISVRGADTDTQYF. The CDR3 bases are TGTGCCATCAGTGTGAGGGGGGCCGACACAGATACGCAGTATTTT.

The chain has TRBV7-8 and TRBJ2-5; 9 bases agree with TRBD1. This CDR3 is built from 17 residues. The germline V gene encodes CDR1 SGHVS and CDR2 FQNEAQ. Germline trimming cut 4 bases from V and 2 bases from J; bases unmatched to any gene: 11. CDR3 nucleotides: TGTGCCAGCAGCTCCAGCCATAGACAGGGGGAACAAGAGACCCAGTACTTC. Translation: CASSSSHRQGEQETQYF.

The chain links TRBV11-2 to TRBJ2-7, with TRBD2 identical over 10 bases. This CDR3 has 16 residues. Germline V gene data show CDR1 as SGHAT and CDR2 as FQNNGV. V was clipped by 0 bases and J by 4 bases; unmatched bases: 6. The CDR3 here is CASSLDPGLAPYEQYF. CDR3 nucleotide sequence: TGTGCCAGCAGCTTAGATCCGGGACTAGCGCCTTACGAGCAGTACTTC.

This clonotype was observed a few times. V usage is TRBV7-3 and J usage is TRBJ2-3; TRBD2 aligns across 10 bases. V shed 4 bases, J shed 3 bases, and the junction held 10 bases outside the gene matches. The CDR3 totals 17 residues. Germline assignment: CDR1 SGHTA and CDR2 FQGTGA. The CDR3 sequence: CASSYAGASGGTDTQYF. DNA of the CDR3: TGTGCCAGCAGCTACGCCGGGGCTAGCGGGGGTACAGATACGCAGTATTTT.

In this sample, this clonotype turned up a few times. The rearrangement joins TRBV10-3 to TRBJ1-6; D possibly corresponds to TRBD1 (6 bases). The CDR3 loop spans 15 amino acids. V lost 6 bases to trimming and J lost 7 bases, with 16 bases between them. Germline V gene lookup returns CDR1 ENHRY and CDR2 SYGVKD. CDR3 DNA: TGTGCCATCAGATCACAGGGTAGGAGAAATTCACCCCTCCACTTT. Protein sequence: CAIRSQGRRNSPLHF.

The chain is built from TRBV6-6 and TRBJ1-6, with D perhaps TRBD1 (5 bases). V shed 2 bases and J shed 11 bases, with 13 bases lying between them. There are 14 residues in the CDR3. Germline V lookup: CDR1 MNHNY, CDR2 SVGAGI (reference sequence). CDR3 in amino acids: CASSYKQDSAPLHF. In DNA, the CDR3 is TGTGCCAGCAGTTACAAACAGGACTCCGCACCCCTCCACTTT.

The rearrangement uses TRBV18 and TRBJ2-1, with 10 bases aligning to TRBD2. Losses at the gene ends were 3 bases for V and 6 bases for J; bases not matched to a gene: 8. In germline, CDR1 is KGHSH, CDR2 LQKENI. There are 16 residues in the CDR3. CDR3 bases: TGTGCCAGCTCACCTAGGTCGGCTAGCGGGAGCAATGAGCAGTTCTTC. Translating it yields CASSPRSASGSNEQFF.

The V call is TRBV5-4, the J call TRBJ2-7, with a possible D match to TRBD1 (6 bases). This CDR3 has 15 amino acids. Trimming took 4 bases from V and 4 from J, leaving 18 bases between them. CDR1 and CDR2 from the germline V gene are SGHNT and YYREEE (reference sequence). DNA for the CDR3: TGTGCCAGCAGCCAGAAGGACAGCGTTAAATACGAGCAGTACTTC. Protein: CASSQKDSVKYEQYF.

This clonotype was found many times. The chain has TRBV7-3 and TRBJ2-5, with D perhaps matching TRBD2 (7 bases). The CDR3 totals 14 residues. Trimming pared 2 bases from V and 1 base from J, leaving 8 bases between. CDR1 is SGHTA and CDR2 is FQGTGA in the germline V gene. The CDR3 DNA follows: TGTGCCAGCAGCTTAGCGGGGGCCCAAGAGACCCAGTACTTC. This sequence encodes CASSLAGAQETQYF.